Listed here is a single T cell receptor beta chain. The junction departs from germline at one end; a sequencing error may be responsible. Each CDR3 protein gets one entry after TCRdb re-called the 5' RACE reads with MiXCR. The profile covers approximately 85,000 distinct CDR3 sequences, with 10% to 15% appearing a single time and just under 25% taken by the ten largest. The CDR3 is made up of 14 amino acids. CDR1 and CDR2 from the germline V gene are MGHRA and YSYEKL. The sample belongs to a study of T cells after yellow fever vaccination. Study-wide points: A weaker but faster secondary response was observed, peaking on day 5 versus 15.

The sequence derives from a man aged 18 to 29 who received the YFV17D yellow fever vaccine. The chain employs TRBV4-1 and TRBJ2-1, with 9 positions matching TRBD2. Sequencing was performed on CD8+ T cells not binding an NS4B(214-222) dextramer, sorted from PBMCs, taken about 21 days after the first yellow fever vaccination. This CDR3 reads CTSTLSGGYNEQFF. The CDR3 DNA is TGCACCAGTACCCTCAGCGGGGGGTACAATGAGCAGTTCTTC.